Listed here are 14 T cell receptor beta chains from one sample, sequenced in a study of cytomegalovirus exposure and HLA in healthy donors. In the PCR, 60 Vbeta and 13 Jbeta primers were used. Sequencing used immunoSEQ multiplex PCR; TCRdb keeps in-frame clones, though not all of them. The repertoire holds 100,000 to 150,000 clones, with approximately 80% as singletons. Sequenced: PBMCs. All receptors derive from a man aged 40-55 years in good health and CMV-seronegative.

Remarks on this clone: In the same sample, other DNA sequences code for this CDR3. The chain's CDR3 is CASSLGSYGYTF. For the CDR3, the DNA is TGTGCCAGCAGTTTAGGCAGCTATGGCTACACCTTC. This sequence joins TRBV28 and TRBJ1-2, with unresolved D. Trimming stripped 2 bases from V and 4 bases from J, with 5 bases between. The CDR3 length is 12 residues. Germline loops: CDR1 MDHEN, CDR2 SYDVKM.

This clone was seen just once. The rearrangement uses TRBV5-6 and TRBJ2-1; 8 nucleotides agree with TRBD1. With 3 bases clipped from V and 4 bases from J, the junction kept 12 bases outside the gene matches. The CDR3 loop spans 17 amino acids. The germline gives CDR1 SGHDT, CDR2 YYEEEE. The CDR3: CASSSTYRGYQYNEQFF. For the CDR3, the DNA is TGTGCCAGCAGCTCCACTTACAGGGGGTACCAATACAATGAGCAGTTCTTC.

The chain carries TRBV20-1 and TRBJ1-2; D is possibly TRBD1 (6 bases). The CDR3 totals 10 residues. Trimming removed 5 bases from V and 6 bases from J, with 7 bases in between. From germline, CDR1 is DFQATT and CDR2 SNEGSKA (reference sequence). This chain's CDR3 is CSAWTDGYTF. CDR3 sequence (DNA): TGCAGTGCTTGGACAGATGGCTACACCTTC.

This chain links TRBV7-2 with TRBJ1-5; 9 nucleotides agree with TRBD1. Losses at the gene ends were 2 bases for V and 8 bases for J; bases not matched to a gene: 7. Germline V gene lookup returns CDR1 SGHTA and CDR2 FQGNSA. This CDR3 region has 15 residues. As DNA, the CDR3 is TGTGCCAGCAGCTTACTCGGAACAGGGGGCGAGCCCCAGCATTTT. Protein sequence: CASSLLGTGGEPQHF.

In its sample, this clone was seen once. V usage is TRBV20-1 and J usage is TRBJ2-1, with 8 bases lining up with TRBD1. Looked up from germline, CDR1 is DFQATT and CDR2 is SNEGSKA (reference sequence). J was trimmed by 15 bases and V by 5 bases; bases with no gene match: 6. The CDR3 contains 10 residues. The CDR3 loop is CSAHRTGMFF. The CDR3 coding sequence is TGCAGTGCTCACAGGACAGGGATGTTCTTC.

This clone occurred a few times. The V call is TRBV5-1, the J call TRBJ2-1, with TRBD2 matching over 11 bases. Per the germline V gene, CDR1 is SGHRS and CDR2 is YFSETQ. This CDR3 has 15 residues. Trimming took 0 bases from V and 7 from J; bases not matched to a gene: 3. The CDR3 nucleotides read TGCGCCAGCAGCTTGGTGATAGCGGGAGGGAATGAGCAGTTCTTC. Its protein is CASSLVIAGGNEQFF.

The CDR3 DNA reads TGCGCCAGCAGCTTGACGGGACAGGGGGCTGGCGAGCAGTACTTC. Amino acid sequence: CASSLTGQGAGEQYF. V gene TRBV5-1 combines with J gene TRBJ2-7, with 12 bases lining up with TRBD1. In germline, CDR1 is SGHRS, CDR2 YFSETQ. After removal of 1 base from V and 6 bases from J, the junction contained 5 bases not matched to a gene. The CDR3 has 15 amino acids.

This chain connects TRBV28 to TRBJ2-7; no clear D. V was shortened by 3 bases and J by 4 bases, with 13 bases between the two germline ends. Per the germline V gene, CDR1 is MDHEN and CDR2 is SYDVKM. The CDR3 is made up of 14 amino acids. Written as DNA, the CDR3 is TGTGCCAGCAGTTTCTCCACTGATGGTTACGAGCAGTACTTC. It codes for CASSFSTDGYEQYF.

This chain uses TRBV7-9 with TRBJ1-1, with D maybe TRBD1 (5 bases). The CDR3 is 14 amino acids. V shed 5 bases and J shed 5 bases, with 15 bases lying between them. Germline loops: CDR1 SEHNR, CDR2 FQNEAQ (reference sequence). CDR3: CASSVRQTATEAFF. In DNA form, the CDR3 reads TGTGCCAGCAGCGTCAGACAGACAGCTACTGAAGCTTTCTTT. Using reference TRBV7-9 and TRBJ1-1 for the parts outside the CDR3, the full variable domain is DTGVSQNPRHKITKRGQNVTFRCDPISEHNRLYWYRQTLGQGPEFLTYFQNEAQLEKSRLLSDRFSAERPKGSFSTLEIQRTEQGDSAMYLCASSVRQTATEAFFGQGTRLTVV.

This sequence joins TRBV4-1 and TRBJ2-2; possibly TRBD1 for D (6 bases). The CDR3 has 17 residues. Germline V gene lookup returns CDR1 MGHRA and CDR2 YSYEKL. V dropped 2 bases and J dropped 3 bases, with 16 bases sitting between them. This CDR3 reads CASSQPPGHLDTGELFF. The CDR3, as DNA: TGCGCCAGCAGCCAACCGCCGGGACACCTAGACACCGGGGAGCTGTTTTTT.

The J gene is TRBJ2-5, the V gene TRBV5-4; 11 bases are a match to TRBD2. This CDR3 contains 15 residues. Germline-derived CDR1 and CDR2 are SGHNT and YYREEE (reference sequence). J gave up 3 bases and V 3 bases, and 4 bases lay outside the gene matches. The CDR3, as DNA: TGTGCCAGCAGCTCCCAGACTAGCGGGAAAGAGACCCAGTACTTC. This codes for CASSSQTSGKETQYF.

The rearrangement uses TRBV10-3 and TRBJ1-6; TRBD1 might be the D (5 bases). There are 17 residues in the CDR3. Germline CDR1 ENHRY, CDR2 SYGVKD. With 0 bases removed from V and 3 bases from J, the gap between germline ends came to 12 bases. In nucleotides, the CDR3 is TGTGCCATCAGTGAGTCAAGGGGAGGAAGCTATAATTCACCCCTCCACTTT. Translated: CAISESRGGSYNSPLHF.

The rearrangement joins TRBV19 to TRBJ1-2, with a tentative D call TRBD1 (5 bases). Per the germline V gene, CDR1 is LNHDA and CDR2 is SQIVND (reference sequence). This CDR3 spans 15 amino acids. V was clipped by 6 bases and J by 0 bases, with 14 bases between them. This CDR3 is CASRIQGTANYGYTF. CDR3 nucleotide sequence: TGTGCCAGTAGGATTCAGGGTACCGCTAACTATGGCTACACCTTC.

The J gene is TRBJ2-5, the V gene TRBV30; 8 nucleotides match TRBD2. With V trimmed by 0 bases and J by 5 bases, 2 bases remained unmatched. In germline, CDR1 is GTSNPN, CDR2 SVGIG (reference sequence). The CDR3 is made up of 13 amino acids. The CDR3 DNA follows: TGTGCCTGGAGTGTGGGGACTAGTGAGACCCAGTACTTC. Its translation: CAWSVGTSETQYF.